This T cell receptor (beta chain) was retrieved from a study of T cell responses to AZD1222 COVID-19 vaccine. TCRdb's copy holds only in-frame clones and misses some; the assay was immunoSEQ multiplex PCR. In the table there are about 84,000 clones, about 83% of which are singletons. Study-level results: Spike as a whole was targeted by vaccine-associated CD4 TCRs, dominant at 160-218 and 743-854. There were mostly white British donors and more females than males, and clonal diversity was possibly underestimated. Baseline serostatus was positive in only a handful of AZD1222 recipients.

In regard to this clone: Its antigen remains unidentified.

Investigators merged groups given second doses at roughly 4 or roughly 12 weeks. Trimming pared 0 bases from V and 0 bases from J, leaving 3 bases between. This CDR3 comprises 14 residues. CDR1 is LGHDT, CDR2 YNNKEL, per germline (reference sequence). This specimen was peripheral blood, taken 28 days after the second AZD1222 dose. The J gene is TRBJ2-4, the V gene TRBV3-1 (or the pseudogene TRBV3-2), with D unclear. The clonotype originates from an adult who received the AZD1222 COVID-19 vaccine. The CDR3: CASSQEAAKNIQYF. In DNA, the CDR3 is TGTGCCAGCAGCCAAGAGGCAGCCAAAAACATTCAGTACTTC.